This T cell receptor beta chain originates from a study of cytomegalovirus exposure and HLA in healthy donors. Study outcomes and limitations: Associated with cytomegalovirus, according to the listing, were 150 to 200 TCR beta chains.

Worth noting for this clone: The antigen remains undetermined.

The PCR was carried out with 60 Vbeta primers and 13 Jbeta primers. Sequencing used immunoSEQ multiplex PCR; TCRdb keeps in-frame clones, though not all of them. The table lists about 150,000 clones, around nine tenths of them singletons. This CDR3 is 15 amino acids long. The germline V gene encodes CDR1 SGHTA and CDR2 FQGTGA. V lost 5 bases and J lost 7, with 18 bases in between. The chain is built from TRBV7-3 and TRBJ2-1; D gene unclear. The TCR comes from a woman aged 30 to 39 in good health and CMV-seronegative. Material: PBMCs. CDR3 region: CASSPQSDWLNEQFF. Written as DNA, the CDR3 is TGTGCCAGCAGCCCGCAAAGCGACTGGCTTAATGAGCAGTTCTTC.